This T cell receptor beta chain comes out of a study of T cell repertoires in cytomegalovirus infection. Study summary: Indications of both CMV infection and matching HLA type were provided by public TCR beta signatures.

This clonotype was counted between two and nine times. The target antigen is unknown. CDR1 and CDR2 (germline): DFQATT, SNEGSKA (reference sequence). The CDR3 spans 13 residues. V dropped 6 bases and J dropped 4 bases, with 13 bases sitting between them. General study results and limits: Ex vivo, HLA-C-restricted CMV-specific TCR beta clonotypes prevailed over the rest of the response.

Each CDR3 protein is one row after TCRdb ran MiXCR on the reads. The table shows 350,000 to 450,000 distinct CDR3 sequences, with 15% to 20% occurring only once. This receptor was obtained from a human donor in good health (CMV status not recorded). Some clones in this sample may be carry-over from other donors' samples. Sequencing was performed on PBMCs. The chain has TRBV20-1 and TRBJ1-5; tentatively, D is TRBD1 (5 bases). The CDR3 sequence is CSAAWGLNQPQHF. The CDR3 region has the DNA TGCAGTGCCGCCTGGGGCCTGAATCAGCCCCAGCATTTT.